One sample yielded the 28 T cell receptor beta chains listed below, sequenced in a study of technical replicates of blood from a handful of donors (dated by TCRdb to about 2017). Receptor amplification or capture employed the immunoSEQ multiplex PCR assay. In TCRdb, the immuneACCESS table is reduced to in-frame sequences with V and J assigned. These tables do not hold every clone; where another copy was compared, an unresolved V gene accounts for under half, and the others remain unexplained. For this sample the table gives around 85,000 clones, of which around 94% were detected only once. The leading ten clones occupy less than 0.3% of the sample. The source material was T cells isolated from PBMCs. These receptors all stem from a human donor in good health.

Here the CDR3 reads CSASGTGEWSEQFF. The DNA of the CDR3 is TGCAGCGCCTCGGGGACGGGGGAGTGGAGTGAGCAGTTCTTC. V and J are TRBV29-1 and TRBJ2-1, with D perhaps TRBD2 (6 bases). Trimming cost V 7 bases and J 9 bases, with 22 bases left between them. Germline assignment: CDR1 SQVTM and CDR2 ANQGSEA. The CDR3 covers 14 residues.

The chain links TRBV30 to TRBJ1-2, with no clear D. The germline CDR1 and CDR2 sequences are GTSNPN and SVGIG (reference sequence). V shed 1 base and J shed 7 bases, with 7 bases lying between them. This CDR3 region has 11 residues. CDR3 sequence: CAWSALAGYTF. The CDR3, as DNA: TGTGCCTGGAGTGCGTTGGCTGGCTACACCTTC.

The gene calls are TRBV5-4 and TRBJ2-3; D might be TRBD2 (5 bases). From germline, CDR1 is SGHNT and CDR2 YYREEE (reference sequence). V lost 4 bases and J 3 bases, leaving 12 bases between the germline ends. The CDR3 has 14 amino acids. CDR3 in amino acids: CASSIRTPTDTQYF. The CDR3 DNA follows: TGTGCCAGCAGCATTCGGACTCCTACAGATACGCAGTATTTT.

The chain combines TRBV7-9 with TRBJ1-5; weak D call: TRBD1 (5 bases). V dropped 1 base and J dropped 1 base, with 8 bases sitting between them. The germline V gene encodes CDR1 SEHNR and CDR2 FQNEAQ (reference sequence). This CDR3 is built from 15 residues. The CDR3 sequence: CASSLGTNSNQPQHF. Written as DNA, the CDR3 is TGTGCCAGCAGCTTAGGGACAAACAGCAATCAGCCCCAGCATTTT.

This clone occurred once. The chain links TRBV6-1 to TRBJ2-5; TRBD1 agrees at 8 bases. The germline gives CDR1 MNHNS, CDR2 SASEGT. The length of the CDR3 is 17 residues. Trimming took 2 bases from V and 0 from J; bases not matched to a gene: 8. The CDR3 nucleotides read TGTGCCAGCAGTGAAATTTGGAGGACAGGGAACCAAGAGACCCAGTACTTC. The encoded protein is CASSEIWRTGNQETQYF.

The rearrangement uses TRBV19 and TRBJ2-4; tentative D call: TRBD2 (5 bases). The CDR3 consists of 15 residues. Trimming removed 5 bases at V and 10 bases at J, with 21 bases between. The germline gives CDR1 LNHDA, CDR2 SQIVND (reference sequence). In DNA, the CDR3 is TGTGCCAGTAGTGAATTTGAGGGCCTACCCCGAATTCAGTACTTC. Residues: CASSEFEGLPRIQYF.

The chain is built from TRBV19 and TRBJ2-1; 10 bases are shared with TRBD2. This CDR3 spans 15 amino acids. Germline trimming cut 6 bases from V and 2 bases from J; bases unmatched to any gene: 4. Germline-derived CDR1 and CDR2 are LNHDA and SQIVND (reference sequence). The CDR3 loop is CASRKTSGTYNEQFF. CDR3 sequence (DNA): TGTGCCAGTAGAAAAACTAGCGGGACCTACAATGAGCAGTTCTTC.

The V call is TRBV7-2, the J call TRBJ1-2; TRBD1 matches at 7 bases. The germline V gene encodes CDR1 SGHTA and CDR2 FQGNSA. Trimming cost V 2 bases and J 3 bases; bases outside gene matches: 12. This CDR3 spans 17 amino acids. In nucleotides, the CDR3 is TGTGCCAGCAGCTTACCCCGACAGGGCGTCAACTACTATGGCTACACCTTC. This encodes CASSLPRQGVNYYGYTF.

This rearrangement joins TRBV28 to TRBJ2-7, with a weak D call TRBD2 (5 bases). The CDR3 consists of 15 residues. Germline lookup yields CDR1 MDHEN and CDR2 SYDVKM. V was trimmed by 3 bases and J by 7 bases, leaving 19 bases between them. This chain's CDR3 is CASSLHGLPAREQYF. The DNA for the CDR3 is TGTGCCAGCAGTTTGCATGGACTTCCCGCTCGAGAGCAGTACTTC.

This clone was detected only once. The chain carries TRBV6-1 and TRBJ2-7, with TRBD2 matching over 8 bases. This CDR3 has 13 residues. Germline trimming cut 8 bases from V and 0 bases from J; bases unmatched to any gene: 3. CDR1 and CDR2 from the germline V gene are MNHNS and SASEGT. CDR3 coding DNA: TGTGCCAGCCTTAGCGGGGACTCCTACGAGCAGTACTTC. It encodes CASLSGDSYEQYF.

This chain connects TRBV6-1 to TRBJ1-1; no firm D call. This CDR3 is built from 13 residues. The V end was cut by 2 bases, the J end by 3 bases, with 7 bases between. From germline, CDR1 is MNHNS and CDR2 SASEGT. The CDR3 loop reads CASSEIRDTEAFF. The CDR3 region has the DNA TGTGCCAGCAGTGAAATTCGAGACACTGAAGCTTTCTTT.

The CDR3: CASSRDSYYGYTF. The DNA for the CDR3 is TGTGCCAGCAGTAGGGACAGTTACTATGGCTACACCTTC. The chain combines TRBV2 with TRBJ1-2; 7 bases fit TRBD1. The J segment lost 3 bases and the V segment lost 5 bases, leaving 3 bases of the junction unmatched. Germline-derived CDR1 and CDR2 are SNHLY and FYNNEI. CDR3 size: 13 residues.

Written as DNA, the CDR3 is TGTGCCAGCAGCTTAAGTCAGGGGTATAATTCACCCCTCCACTTT. Residues: CASSLSQGYNSPLHF. The chain recombines TRBV7-3 with TRBJ1-6; a weak D match, TRBD1 (6 bases). Trimming removed 1 base from V and 4 bases from J, with 8 bases in between. The CDR3 spans 15 residues. Looked up from germline, CDR1 is SGHTA and CDR2 is FQGTGA.

The chain employs TRBV28 and TRBJ1-1; D remains ambiguous. CDR3 length equals 12 residues. In germline, CDR1 is MDHEN, CDR2 SYDVKM. V lost 6 bases to trimming and J lost 6 bases, with 11 bases between them. CDR3: CASRRREAEAFF. DNA for the CDR3: TGTGCCAGCAGAAGAAGGGAGGCTGAAGCTTTCTTT.

The chain couples TRBV7-8 to TRBJ2-5; the match to TRBD2 covers 8 bases. With 4 bases clipped from V and 2 bases from J, the junction kept 21 bases outside the gene matches. The germline CDR1 and CDR2 sequences are SGHVS and FQNEAQ. This CDR3 is built from 20 residues. In DNA, the CDR3 is TGTGCCAGCAGCTCCATAACCCTCCTGGCGGGAGGCCAAGATCAAGAGACCCAGTACTTC. Residues: CASSSITLLAGGQDQETQYF. Complete variable domain (other parts from reference TRBV7-8 and TRBJ2-5): GAGVSQSPRYKVAKRGQDVALRCDPISGHVSLFWYQQALGQGPEFLTYFQNEAQLDKSGLPSDRFFAERPEGSVSTLKIQRTQQEDSAVYLCASSSITLLAGGQDQETQYFGPGTRLLVL.

CDR3 coding DNA: TGCGCCAGCAGCCAAGAGGGACAGCTTAGGGATGAGCAGTTCTTC. Translation gives CASSQEGQLRDEQFF. The chain joins TRBV4-1 to TRBJ2-1, with 7 bases identical to TRBD1. Germline trimming cut 0 bases from V and 8 bases from J; bases unmatched to any gene: 7. Germline lookup yields CDR1 MGHRA and CDR2 YSYEKL. The CDR3 extends over 15 amino acids.

V and J are TRBV4-1 and TRBJ1-3; a weak D match, TRBD1 (5 bases). Trimming took 4 bases from V and 3 from J, leaving 16 bases between them. Looked up from germline, CDR1 is MGHRA and CDR2 is YSYEKL. The CDR3 contains 16 residues. For the CDR3, the DNA is TGCGCCAGCAGCCCCACCCGGGGGGTACTTGGAAACACCATATATTTT. It is translated as CASSPTRGVLGNTIYF.

The chain uses TRBV2 and TRBJ1-1, with D maybe TRBD1 (5 bases). The germline CDR1 and CDR2 sequences are SNHLY and FYNNEI. The length of the CDR3 is 12 residues. Trimming pared 7 bases from V and 1 base from J, leaving 7 bases between. In nucleotides, the CDR3 is TGTGCCAGCACTGGACAGAACACTGAAGCTTTCTTT. The encoded protein is CASTGQNTEAFF. The complete variable domain, with remaining parts taken from reference TRBV2 and TRBJ1-1, reads EPEVTQTPSHQVTQMGQEVILRCVPISNHLYFYWYRQILGQKVEFLVSFYNNEISEKSEIFDDQFSVERPDGSNFTLKIRSTKLEDSAMYFCASTGQNTEAFFGQGTRLTVV.

The CDR3 is CASRVGQSSSGNTIYF. As DNA, the CDR3 is TGTGCCAGCAGGGTAGGACAGTCCTCCTCTGGAAACACCATATATTTT. The chain combines TRBV28 with TRBJ1-3, with a possible D match to TRBD1 (6 bases). V lost 6 bases and J 0 bases, leaving 15 bases between the germline ends. The CDR3 length is 16 residues. CDR1 and CDR2 (germline): MDHEN, SYDVKM.

The chain has TRBV29-1 and TRBJ1-2, with TRBD1 matching over 8 bases. This CDR3 spans 14 amino acids. Per the germline V gene, CDR1 is SQVTM and CDR2 is ANQGSEA. V shed 6 bases and J 1 base; nucleotides not matched to a gene: 7. CDR3 protein: CSVKGQDNNYGYTF. CDR3 DNA: TGCAGCGTCAAGGGACAGGACAATAACTATGGCTACACCTTC. Full variable domain (missing parts from reference TRBV29-1 and TRBJ1-2): SAVISQKPSRDICQRGTSLTIQCQVDSQVTMMFWYRQQPGQSLTLIATANQGSEATYESGFVIDKFPISRPNLTFSTLTVSNMSPEDSSIYLCSVKGQDNNYGYTFGSGTRLTVV.

The chain links TRBV5-1 to TRBJ1-1, with D tentatively TRBD1 (5 bases). V was clipped by 0 bases and J by 1 base, with 10 bases between them. CDR1 and CDR2 from the germline V gene are SGHRS and YFSETQ. The CDR3 runs to 15 residues. The CDR3 protein is CASSLAPTGNTEAFF. The CDR3 DNA is TGCGCCAGCAGCTTGGCCCCCACAGGGAACACTGAAGCTTTCTTT. The whole variable domain, filled in from reference TRBV5-1 and TRBJ1-1, reads KAGVTQTPRYLIKTRGQQVTLSCSPISGHRSVSWYQQTPGQGLQFLFEYFSETQRNKGNFPGRFSGRQFSNSRSEMNVSTLELGDSALYLCASSLAPTGNTEAFFGQGTRLTVV.

This chain uses TRBV10-2 with TRBJ2-5; TRBD1 matches at 12 bases. This CDR3 is 15 amino acids long. The V segment lost 5 bases and the J segment 5 bases; nucleotides outside the gene matches: 6. Per germline, CDR1 WSHSY and CDR2 SAAADI. The CDR3 DNA is TGCGCCAGCAGTCACCCCGGGACAGGGGGCGAGACCCAGTACTTC. This codes for CASSHPGTGGETQYF.

This chain uses TRBV18 with TRBJ1-1; 7 bases match TRBD1. This CDR3 is built from 14 residues. After removal of 8 bases from V and 6 bases from J, the junction contained 12 bases not matched to a gene. CDR1 and CDR2 (germline): KGHSH, LQKENI. In DNA form, the CDR3 reads TGTGCCAGCCATGTGGACAGGTCAGATCCTGAAGCTTTCTTT. Translation gives CASHVDRSDPEAFF.

The rearrangement uses TRBV4-1 and TRBJ2-7; D is perhaps TRBD1 (6 bases). V was trimmed by 0 bases and J by 5 bases, leaving 14 bases between them. The CDR3 extends over 15 amino acids. Germline CDR1 MGHRA, CDR2 YSYEKL. The CDR3 region has the DNA TGCGCCAGCAGCCAAGATATTGGCAGGGGAAACGAGCAGTACTTC. Protein sequence: CASSQDIGRGNEQYF.

As concerns this clone: The junction and the germline gene differ at one end; a read error may be behind it. The chain has TRBV7-7 and TRBJ2-5; a weak D match, TRBD1 (5 bases). The CDR3 consists of 14 residues. CDR1 is SSHAT and CDR2 is FNYEAQ in the germline V gene (reference sequence). As DNA, the CDR3 is TGTGCTAGCAGCTTAGGGGCCGGTCGGGAGACCCAGTACTTC. Protein: CASSLGAGRETQYF. Drawing the rest from reference TRBV7-7 and TRBJ2-5, the complete variable domain is GAGVSQSPRYKVTKRGQDVTLRCDPISSHATLYWYQQALGQGPEFLTYFNYEAQPDKSGLPSDRFSAERPEGSISTLTIQRTEQRDSAMYRCASSLGAGRETQYFGPGTRLLVL.

CDR3 sequence reads: CASSQSVARGRTEAFF. The CDR3 bases are TGCGCCAGCAGTCAATCAGTAGCGAGGGGGCGGACTGAAGCTTTCTTT. This chain links TRBV23-1 with TRBJ1-1; 7 positions match TRBD1. TRBV23-1 carries the ORF label, with uncertain function. Trimming took 0 bases from V and 5 from J; bases not matched to a gene: 9. CDR3 size: 16 residues.

The V gene is TRBV5-1, the J gene TRBJ1-2, with 10 bases aligning to TRBD1. V shed 3 bases, J shed 6 bases, and the junction held 11 bases outside the gene matches. The CDR3 covers 16 residues. Germline CDR1 SGHRS, CDR2 YFSETQ. The CDR3 protein is CASSSGTGAVEDGYTF. CDR3 DNA: TGCGCCAGCAGCTCCGGGACAGGGGCTGTCGAGGATGGCTACACCTTC.

The chain joins TRBV6-5 to TRBJ2-5; TRBD2 matches at 7 bases. This CDR3 comprises 15 residues. Germline V gene lookup returns CDR1 MNHEY and CDR2 SVGAGI. With 6 bases clipped from V and 3 bases from J, the junction kept 10 bases outside the gene matches. CDR3 in DNA: TGTGCCAGCAGAGATCCCCCTAGCGGAAAAGAGACCCAGTACTTC. Translated, it gives CASRDPPSGKETQYF.